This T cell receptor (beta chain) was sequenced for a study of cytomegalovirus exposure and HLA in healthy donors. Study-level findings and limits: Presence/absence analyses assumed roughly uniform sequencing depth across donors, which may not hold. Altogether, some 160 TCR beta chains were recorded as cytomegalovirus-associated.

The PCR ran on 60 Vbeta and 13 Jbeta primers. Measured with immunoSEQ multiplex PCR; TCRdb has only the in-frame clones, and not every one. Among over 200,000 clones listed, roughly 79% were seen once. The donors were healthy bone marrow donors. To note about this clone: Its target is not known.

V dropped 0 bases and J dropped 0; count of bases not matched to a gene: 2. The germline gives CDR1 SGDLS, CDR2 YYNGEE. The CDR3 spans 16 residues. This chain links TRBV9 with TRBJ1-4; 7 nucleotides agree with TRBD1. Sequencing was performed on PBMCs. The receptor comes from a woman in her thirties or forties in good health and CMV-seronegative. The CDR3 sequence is CASSVGQGTTNEKLFF. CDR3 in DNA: TGTGCCAGCAGCGTAGGACAGGGCACAACTAATGAAAAACTGTTTTTT.